This T cell receptor (beta chain) was profiled in a study of blood T cell repertoires in COVID-19. Study background: Donors in the United States, Italy and Spain gave samples during acute or convalescent COVID-19. The cDNA or gDNA used as material had been derived from T cells, B-cell-depleted T cells, or PBMCs.

Methods used by the authors: Scientists estimated how many nucleated cells there were by amplifying reference gene primers. Libraries were prepared by immunoSEQ multiplex PCR; TCRdb keeps only in-frame clonotypes and omits some of them. The DNA gave D and trimming, while V, J and clone size come from that table. The table includes approximately 230,000 clones, over 75% detected once. Deletions cut 5 bases from V and 2 bases from J, with 16 bases between. Per germline, CDR1 SGHTA and CDR2 FQGNSA. This CDR3 region has 15 residues. The table lists this clone with a count of one. This receptor was taken from a woman in her thirties or forties who had recovered from COVID-19. This chain links TRBV7-2 with TRBJ2-7, with a weak D call TRBD2 (6 bases). The specimen sequenced was peripheral blood. CDR3 nucleotides: TGTGCCAGCAGCCGGGCGGGGCCGGGCCCCTACGAGCAGTACTTC. Translation gives CASSRAGPGPYEQYF.